At least ten counts were recorded for the clone carrying this TCR beta chain. Total RNA (approximately 500 ng) served as template for TCR beta cDNA synthesis primed by a constant-region primer. Libraries of TCR beta came from three nested multiplex PCR rounds with slightly modified ARM-PCR. The first two PCR rounds, roughly 9 cycles each, used TRBV1-TRBV30 forward primers and a C-beta reverse primer. TCRdb used MiXCR to reprocess the multiplex PCR reads, holding one entry per CDR3 protein. The table records approximately 310,000 distinct CDR3 sequences, 60% to 80% of them present only once. CDR1 and CDR2 from the germline V gene are SQVTM and ANQGSEA. There are 13 residues in the CDR3. Unmatched junction bases numbered 6, after V lost 7 bases and J lost 4 bases. The source of the blood RNA was unsorted whole blood, and germline DNA was extracted as well. This sample stems from a study of tumor-infiltrating lymphocytes in primary liver carcinoma.

The sequenced sample consisted of peripheral blood. This clonotype was sampled from a man aged 35 to 55 with primary liver carcinoma and hepatitis B virus infection. The chain carries TRBV29-1 and TRBJ2-7; TRBD1 matches 11 bases. The CDR3: CSAGQGASYEQYF. The CDR3, as DNA: TGCAGCGCAGGACAGGGGGCTTCTTACGAGCAGTACTTC.